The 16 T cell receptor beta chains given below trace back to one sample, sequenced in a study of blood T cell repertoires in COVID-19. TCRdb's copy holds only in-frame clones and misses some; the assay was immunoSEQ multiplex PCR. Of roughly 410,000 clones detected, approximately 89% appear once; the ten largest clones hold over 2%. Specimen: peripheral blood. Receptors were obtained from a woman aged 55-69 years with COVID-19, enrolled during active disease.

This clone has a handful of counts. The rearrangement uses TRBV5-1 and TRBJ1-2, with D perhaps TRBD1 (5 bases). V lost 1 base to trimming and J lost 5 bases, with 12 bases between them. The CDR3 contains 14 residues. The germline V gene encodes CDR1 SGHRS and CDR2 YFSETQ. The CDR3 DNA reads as TGCGCCAGCAGCTTGTCGGGGGAGGCTTATGGCTACACCTTC. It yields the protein CASSLSGEAYGYTF.

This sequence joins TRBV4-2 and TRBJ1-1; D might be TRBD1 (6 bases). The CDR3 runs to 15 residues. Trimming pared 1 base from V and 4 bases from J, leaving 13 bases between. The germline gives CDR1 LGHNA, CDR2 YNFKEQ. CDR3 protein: CASSQAVSRGTEAFF. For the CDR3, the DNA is TGTGCCAGCAGCCAAGCGGTCAGCAGGGGCACTGAAGCTTTCTTT.

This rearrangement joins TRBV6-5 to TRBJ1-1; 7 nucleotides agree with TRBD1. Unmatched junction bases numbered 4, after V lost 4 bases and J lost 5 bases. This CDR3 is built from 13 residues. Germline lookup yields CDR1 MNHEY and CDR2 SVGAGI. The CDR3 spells CASSFGQATEAFF. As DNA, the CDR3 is TGTGCCAGCAGTTTCGGACAGGCGACTGAAGCTTTCTTT.

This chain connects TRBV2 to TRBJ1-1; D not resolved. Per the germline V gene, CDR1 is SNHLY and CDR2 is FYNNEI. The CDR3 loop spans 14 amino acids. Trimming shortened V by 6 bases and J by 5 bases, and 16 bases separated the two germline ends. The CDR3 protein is CASREIVTTTEAFF. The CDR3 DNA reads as TGTGCCAGCAGGGAAATTGTGACGACTACTGAAGCTTTCTTT.

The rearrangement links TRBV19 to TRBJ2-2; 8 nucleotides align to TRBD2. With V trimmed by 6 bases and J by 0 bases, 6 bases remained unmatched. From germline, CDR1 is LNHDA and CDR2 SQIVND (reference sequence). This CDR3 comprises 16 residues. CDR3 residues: CASSHSGLANTGELFF. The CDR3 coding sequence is TGTGCCAGTAGCCATTCGGGACTAGCGAACACCGGGGAGCTGTTTTTT.

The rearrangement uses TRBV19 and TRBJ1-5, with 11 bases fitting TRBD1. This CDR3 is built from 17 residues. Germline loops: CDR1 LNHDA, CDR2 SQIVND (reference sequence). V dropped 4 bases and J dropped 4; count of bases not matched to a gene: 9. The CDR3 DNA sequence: TGTGCCAGTAGTAGGACAGGGGGCGGTGGCACAAATCAGCCCCAGCATTTT. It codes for CASSRTGGGGTNQPQHF.

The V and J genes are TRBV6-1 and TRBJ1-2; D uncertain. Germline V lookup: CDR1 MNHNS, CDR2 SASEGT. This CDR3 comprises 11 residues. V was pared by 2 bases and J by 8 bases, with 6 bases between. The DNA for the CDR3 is TGTGCCAGCAGTGAACAGGTCGGCTACACCTTC. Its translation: CASSEQVGYTF.

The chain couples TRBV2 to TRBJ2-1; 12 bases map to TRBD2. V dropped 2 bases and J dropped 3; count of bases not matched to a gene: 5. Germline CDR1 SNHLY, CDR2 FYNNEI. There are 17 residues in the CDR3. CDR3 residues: CASSERTSGISYNEQFF. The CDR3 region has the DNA TGTGCCAGCAGTGAACGGACTAGCGGGATCAGCTACAATGAGCAGTTCTTC.

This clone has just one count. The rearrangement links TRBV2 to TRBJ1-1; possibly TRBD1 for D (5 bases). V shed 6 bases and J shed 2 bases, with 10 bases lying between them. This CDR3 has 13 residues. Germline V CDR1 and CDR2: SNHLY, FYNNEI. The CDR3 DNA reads TGTGCCAGCAGGGAGGGGCGCAACACTGAAGCTTTCTTT. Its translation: CASREGRNTEAFF.

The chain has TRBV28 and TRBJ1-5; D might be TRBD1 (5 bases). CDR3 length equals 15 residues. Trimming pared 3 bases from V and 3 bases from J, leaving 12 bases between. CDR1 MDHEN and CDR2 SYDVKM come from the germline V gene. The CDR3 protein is CASSFSGGPNQPQHF. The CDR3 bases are TGTGCCAGCAGTTTTTCCGGGGGTCCCAATCAGCCCCAGCATTTT.

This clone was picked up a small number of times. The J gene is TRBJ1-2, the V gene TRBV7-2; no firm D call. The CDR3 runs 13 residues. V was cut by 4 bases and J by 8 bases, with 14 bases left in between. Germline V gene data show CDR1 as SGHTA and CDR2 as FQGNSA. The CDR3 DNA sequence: TGTGCCAGCAGCTACCCCCGCACGGGGGGCTACACCTTC. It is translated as CASSYPRTGGYTF.

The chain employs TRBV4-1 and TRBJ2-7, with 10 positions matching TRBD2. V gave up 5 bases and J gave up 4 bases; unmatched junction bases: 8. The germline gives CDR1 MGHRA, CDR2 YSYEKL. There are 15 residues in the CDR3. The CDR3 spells CASSDSSGGMYEQYF. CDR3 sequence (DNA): TGCGCCAGCAGCGACAGTAGCGGGGGGATGTACGAGCAGTACTTC.

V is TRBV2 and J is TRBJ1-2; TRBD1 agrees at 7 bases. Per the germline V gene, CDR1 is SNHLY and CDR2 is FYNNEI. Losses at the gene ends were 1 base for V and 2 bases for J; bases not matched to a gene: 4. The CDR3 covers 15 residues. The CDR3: CASSEEAGGNYGYTF. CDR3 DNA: TGTGCCAGCAGTGAAGAGGCAGGGGGGAACTATGGCTACACCTTC.

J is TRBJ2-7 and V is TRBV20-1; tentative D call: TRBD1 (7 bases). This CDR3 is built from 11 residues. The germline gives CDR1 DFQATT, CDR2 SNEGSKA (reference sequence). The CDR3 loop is CASGGTDRQYF. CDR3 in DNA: TGCGCCTCAGGGGGGACCGACCGGCAGTACTTC.

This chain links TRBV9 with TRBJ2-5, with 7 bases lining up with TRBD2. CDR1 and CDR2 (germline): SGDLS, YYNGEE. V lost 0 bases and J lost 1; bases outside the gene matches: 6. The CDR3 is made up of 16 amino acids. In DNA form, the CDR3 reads TGTGCCAGCAGCGTAGGAGGCGGGGGTACCCAAGAGACCCAGTACTTC. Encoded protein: CASSVGGGGTQETQYF.

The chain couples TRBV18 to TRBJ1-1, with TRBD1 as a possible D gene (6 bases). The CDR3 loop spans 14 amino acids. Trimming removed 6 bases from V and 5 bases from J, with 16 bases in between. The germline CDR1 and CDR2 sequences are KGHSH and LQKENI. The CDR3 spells CASSPDRPRTEAFF. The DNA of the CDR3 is TGTGCCAGCTCCCCCGACAGGCCCCGAACTGAAGCTTTCTTT.